The next 13 T cell receptor beta chains were all read from a single sample in a study of CD8+CD57+ T cells in acquired aplastic anemia (dated by TCRdb to 2016 to 2018). Sequencing instrument: Illumina HiSeq 2000. Genomic DNA was used as template for profiling of TCR beta VDJ combinations and CDR3 sequences. The raw public reads went through TCRdb reprocessing: fastp at Q25, MiXCR clone calling, in-frame beta chains kept. Merged by CDR3 protein, the rows form single entries marked with the most common genes and DNA. The sample table shows roughly 250,000 distinct CDR3 sequences, and approximately 79% are seen once. The ten largest account for 40% to 55% of the sample. Expansion of CD8+CD57+ cells had been shown by flow cytometry in the patients chosen for sequencing. The specimen was sorted CD4+, CD8+, or CD8+CD57+ T cells (not recorded which) from PBMCs. All receptors derive from a human donor with aplastic anemia.

CDR3 DNA: TGTGCCAGCGGGGACGGGGGGACAGATAATAAGTATTCCCTCCACTTT. Translated: CASGDGGTDNKYSLHF. The chain recombines TRBV9 with TRBJ1-6; 7 nucleotides match TRBD1. CDR3 length equals 16 residues. Losses at the gene ends were 7 bases for V and 14 bases for J; bases not matched to a gene: 21. Germline V gene data show CDR1 as SGDLS and CDR2 as YYNGEE.

This clonotype was recorded only once. The limits of the CDR3 on the DNA are not certain, so only TCRdb's listed CDR3 is given. V and J are TRBV9 and TRBJ2-7. With termini counted, the CDR3 has 15 amino acids. The germline V gene encodes CDR1 SGDLS and CDR2 YYNGEE. The CDR3 loop reads CASSVGKNEQFFEYF.

As concerns this clonotype: At one end, the junction sequence differs from germline, possibly due to a read error. The rearrangement joins TRBV19 to TRBJ1-2; a possible D gene is TRBD1 (5 bases). CDR1 is LNHDA, CDR2 SQIVND, per germline (reference sequence). The CDR3 spans 15 residues. CDR3 residues: CASSGAGGSYYGYFF. In DNA form, the CDR3 reads TGTGCCAGTAGTGGGGCAGGAGGTTCTTACTATGGGTACTTCTTC.

A remark on this clonotype: A junction boundary mismatches the germline segment, possibly from a read error. The chain couples TRBV7-3 to TRBJ2-3; no definite D call. The germline gives CDR1 SGHTA, CDR2 FQGTGA. The CDR3 consists of 14 residues. The CDR3, as DNA: TGTGCCAGCAGCTTAGGTAGGGCTACGAGCAGGCCGTCGTTT. It encodes CASSLGRATSRPSF.

Turning to this clonotype: A read error is likely, as this CDR3 ends without the conserved phenylalanine or tryptophan. The limits of the CDR3 on the DNA are not certain, so only TCRdb's listed CDR3 is given. The V gene is TRBV7-9, the J gene TRBJ2-4. The V gene's germline CDR1 is SEHNR and CDR2 FQNEAQ (reference sequence). The CDR3 length is 12 residues, termini included. The CDR3 loop reads CASGLAGSYGYI.

Remarks on this clonotype: The CDR3 does not end in the conserved phenylalanine or tryptophan, so this is likely a read error. The limits of the CDR3 on the DNA are not certain, so only TCRdb's listed CDR3 is given. This chain connects TRBV7-9 to TRBJ1-2. The CDR3 numbers 13 amino acids, ends counted. Germline CDR1 is SEHNR and CDR2 is FQNEAQ (reference sequence). The CDR3 here is CASSLVPAERYIG.

The genes are TRBV2 and TRBJ2-7; 8 bases map to TRBD2. The CDR3 totals 16 residues. The germline CDR1 and CDR2 sequences are SNHLY and FYNNEI. V was pared by 6 bases and J by 0 bases, with 10 bases of the junction left unmatched. The CDR3 DNA follows: TGTGCCAGCAGAAAATTAGCGGGGTGGTCCTCCTACGAGCAGTACTTC. It is translated as CASRKLAGWSSYEQYF.

The chain uses TRBV24-1 and TRBJ2-1, with D uncertain. Trimming shortened V by 4 bases and J by 10 bases, and 10 bases separated the two germline ends. CDR3 length: 12 amino acids. CDR1 KGHDR and CDR2 SFDVKD come from the germline V gene. The DNA of the CDR3 is TGTGCCACCAGTGAGGGGTTGGTCGAGCAGTTCTTC. Its translation: CATSEGLVEQFF.

In the case of this clonotype: An end of the junction does not agree with germline; a read error may underlie this. The chain carries TRBV7-2 and TRBJ1-2, with D possibly matching TRBD1 (5 bases). There are 16 residues in the CDR3. Looked up from germline, CDR1 is SGHTA and CDR2 is FQGNSA. The CDR3 region is CASSLARGPVVYDYTF. Here the CDR3 DNA reads TGTGCCAGCAGCTTGGCGAGGGGCCCCGTCGTATATGACTACACCTTC.

About this clonotype itself: A much larger clone lies a single base off, so this may be a read error. J is TRBJ2-3 and V is TRBV11-3; D gene ambiguous. The CDR3 totals 13 residues. Germline V gene lookup returns CDR1 SGHNT and CDR2 YENEEA. V was trimmed by 0 bases and J by 7 bases, leaving 8 bases between them. This chain's CDR3 is CASSLEVTNTQYF. The CDR3 DNA reads TGTGCCAGCAGCTTAGAGGTGACAAATACGCAGTATTTT. Combining the CDR3 with reference TRBV11-3 and TRBJ2-3 gives the whole variable domain EAGVVQSPRYKIIEKKQPVAFWCNPISGHNTLYWYLQNLGQGPELLIRYENEEAVDDSQLPKDRFSAERLKGVDSTLKIQPAELGDSAVYLCASSLEVTNTQYFGPGTRLTVL.

The chain joins TRBV2 to TRBJ2-3; D is unclear. Germline CDR1 SNHLY, CDR2 FYNNEI. CDR3 length: 14 amino acids. V was clipped by 3 bases and J by 11 bases, with 18 bases between them. The CDR3, as DNA: TGTGCCAGCAGTGATGGGCAAGATCCGGCTAGGCAGTATTTT. Protein: CASSDGQDPARQYF.

Notes on this clonotype: A read error is likely, as this CDR3 ends without the conserved phenylalanine or tryptophan. The DNA is omitted, as the CDR3 cannot be located on it reliably, and the CDR3 follows TCRdb's listing. The chain links TRBV2 to TRBJ1-1; the table names TRBD1, a call not compared with the DNA. From its first to its last residue, the CDR3 has 16 amino acids. In germline, CDR1 is SNHLY, CDR2 FYNNEI. The CDR3: CASGEGGTEAQYFASC.

With regard to this clonotype: At one end, the junction sequence differs from germline, possibly due to a read error. This chain links TRBV7-9 with TRBJ2-1, with TRBD2 identical over 7 bases. CDR3 length equals 14 residues. Germline loops: CDR1 SEHNR, CDR2 FQNEAQ (reference sequence). The CDR3 spells CASSVQGRGGEQVF. In nucleotides, the CDR3 is TGTGCCAGCAGCGTACAAGGGAGGGGCGGTGAGCAGGTCTTC.